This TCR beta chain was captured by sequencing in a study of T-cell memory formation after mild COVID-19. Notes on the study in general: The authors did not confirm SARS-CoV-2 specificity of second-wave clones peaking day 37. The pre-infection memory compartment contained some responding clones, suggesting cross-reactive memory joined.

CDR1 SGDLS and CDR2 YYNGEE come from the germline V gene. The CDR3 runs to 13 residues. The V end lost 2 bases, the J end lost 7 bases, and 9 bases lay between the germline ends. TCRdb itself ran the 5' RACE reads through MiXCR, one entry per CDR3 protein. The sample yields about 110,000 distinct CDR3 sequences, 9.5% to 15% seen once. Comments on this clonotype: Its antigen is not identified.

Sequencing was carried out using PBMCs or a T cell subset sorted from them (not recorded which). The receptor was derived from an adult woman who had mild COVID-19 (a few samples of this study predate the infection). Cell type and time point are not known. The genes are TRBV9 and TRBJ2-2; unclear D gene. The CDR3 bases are TGTGCCAGCAGCGTGGAGTGGGGCGGGGAGCTGTTTTTT. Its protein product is CASSVEWGGELFF. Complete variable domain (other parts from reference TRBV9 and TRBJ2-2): DSGVTQTPKHLITATGQRVTLRCSPRSGDLSVYWYQQSLDQGLQFLIQYYNGEERAKGNILERFSAQQFPDLHSELNLSSLELGDSALYFCASSVEWGGELFFGEGSRLTVL.